The 8 T cell receptor beta chains in this list originate from one sample, sequenced in a study of T cells in Graves' hyperthyroidism and ophthalmopathy. TCR beta CDR3 sequences were amplified from RNA transcripts. A first-round RT-PCR of the TCR CDR3 used the HTBI primer set. TCRdb reanalysed the multiplex PCR reads using MiXCR and keeps one entry per CDR3 protein. The table includes under 200,000 distinct CDR3 sequences, just under 9.5% detected once. Material for sequencing was blood. The receptors originated from a woman aged 18-29 years with Graves' hyperthyroidism that later progressed to Graves' ophthalmopathy.

This clonotype was observed at least ten times. The rearrangement uses TRBV29-1 and TRBJ2-1; D is uncertain. V dropped 6 bases and J dropped 6 bases, with 15 bases sitting between them. This CDR3 is 13 amino acids long. The germline gives CDR1 SQVTM, CDR2 ANQGSEA. CDR3 protein: CSVKPSSSNEQFF. DNA of the CDR3: TGCAGCGTAAAACCGTCCAGCAGCAATGAGCAGTTCTTC.

The table lists this clonotype with many counts. The V and J genes are TRBV10-3 and TRBJ1-6, with D tentatively TRBD1 (6 bases). V dropped 3 bases and J dropped 9 bases, with 15 bases sitting between them. CDR3 length: 15 amino acids. In germline, CDR1 is ENHRY, CDR2 SYGVKD. This CDR3 reads CAISDLQGGGSPLHF. The CDR3 DNA is TGTGCCATCAGTGACCTACAGGGTGGGGGTTCACCCCTCCACTTT.

Ten or more counts support this clonotype. The chain couples TRBV6-1 to TRBJ1-1, with TRBD1 matching over 11 bases. There are 15 residues in the CDR3. In germline, CDR1 is MNHNS, CDR2 SASEGT. V shed 5 bases, J shed 4 bases, and the junction held 6 bases outside the gene matches. The DNA of the CDR3 is TGTGCCAGCAGTCGCCTGGGACAGGGGGGCACTGAAGCTTTCTTT. It encodes CASSRLGQGGTEAFF.

This clonotype was detected many times. The V gene is TRBV6-5, the J gene TRBJ1-1; 11 bases line up with TRBD1. Per germline, CDR1 MNHEY and CDR2 SVGAGI. The CDR3 sequence is 15 residues long. V was pared by 2 bases and J by 6 bases, with 5 bases of the junction left unmatched. CDR3 sequence reads: CASSYTPGQGAEAFF. In DNA form, the CDR3 reads TGTGCCAGCAGTTACACCCCGGGACAGGGGGCTGAAGCTTTCTTT.

This clonotype has a count of ten or more. The chain couples TRBV9 to TRBJ1-1; TRBD1 aligns across 9 bases. CDR3 length: 14 residues. Trimming cost V 6 bases and J 4 bases; bases outside gene matches: 7. Germline V lookup: CDR1 SGDLS, CDR2 YYNGEE. In DNA form, the CDR3 reads TGTGCCAGCAACGCCGGGACAGGGTCCACTGAAGCTTTCTTT. Translating gives CASNAGTGSTEAFF.

This clonotype was detected a few times. This rearrangement joins TRBV15 to TRBJ2-3; D remains unclear. Per germline, CDR1 LNHNV and CDR2 YYDKDF (reference sequence). The CDR3 covers 13 residues. V lost 4 bases to trimming and J lost 5 bases, with 10 bases between them. The CDR3 sequence: CATSNNWGDTQYF. In DNA, the CDR3 is TGTGCCACCAGCAATAATTGGGGAGATACGCAGTATTTT.

This clonotype showed up many times. This chain joins TRBV3-1 and TRBJ2-7; 8 bases are a match to TRBD1. This CDR3 region has 14 residues. V gave up 3 bases and J gave up 2 bases; unmatched junction bases: 3. Germline V lookup: CDR1 LGHDT, CDR2 YNNKEL (reference sequence). Here the CDR3 reads CASSQRGQAYEQYF. The CDR3 nucleotides read TGTGCCAGCAGCCAGAGGGGACAGGCCTACGAGCAGTACTTC.

This clonotype was recorded at least ten times. The chain combines TRBV24-1 with TRBJ1-1, with TRBD1 identical over 7 bases. With V trimmed by 2 bases and J by 6 bases, 8 bases remained unmatched. The CDR3 spans 15 residues. Germline V gives CDR1 KGHDR, CDR2 SFDVKD. The CDR3 spells CATSDSTGERAEAFF. CDR3 nucleotide sequence: TGTGCCACCAGTGATTCTACAGGGGAACGCGCTGAAGCTTTCTTT.